The 9 T cell receptor beta chains listed next were all sequenced from one sample in a study of cytomegalovirus exposure and HLA in healthy donors. Amplification used 60 Vbeta primers and 13 Jbeta primers. The protocol was immunoSEQ multiplex PCR, while the TCRdb copy is restricted to in-frame clones and leaves out a portion. The ten top clones account for less than 0.85%, within a sample of 150,000 to 200,000 clones. Specimen: PBMCs. All receptors derive from a boy aged 5-17 years in good health and CMV-seronegative.

The V call is TRBV6-1, the J call TRBJ2-5; D might be TRBD2 (5 bases). The DNA end is more similar to TRBJ2-7, so the J call may be wrong. The germline CDR1 and CDR2 sequences are MNHNS and SASEGT. The CDR3 is made up of 12 amino acids. In DNA, the CDR3 is TGTGCCAGCAGGGACTTATATGGCGAGCAGTACTTC. Translating it yields CASRDLYGEQYF.

This chain links TRBV27 with TRBJ2-7; D unclear. The CDR3 runs 14 residues. V was trimmed by 5 bases and J by 0 bases, leaving 11 bases between them. CDR1 is MNHEY, CDR2 SMNVEV, per germline (reference sequence). DNA for the CDR3: TGTGCCAGCAGTATGGTCGGTGGCTCCTACGAGCAGTACTTC. This codes for CASSMVGGSYEQYF.

The chain combines TRBV4-1 with TRBJ1-5, with D uncertain. Germline CDR1 reads MGHRA; CDR2 reads YSYEKL. The V and J ends lost 2 bases and 10 bases respectively, with 18 bases between them. This CDR3 has 15 residues. The CDR3 DNA sequence: TGCGCCAGCAGCCAAATGGGAGGGAGTGTACTTCCCCAGCATTTT. Its protein is CASSQMGGSVLPQHF.

This chain links TRBV4-1 with TRBJ2-5; possible D gene TRBD2, 6 bases. The CDR3 contains 19 residues. Germline CDR1 is MGHRA and CDR2 is YSYEKL. Trimming cost V 1 base and J 4 bases, with 25 bases left between them. The CDR3 DNA reads TGCGCCAGCAGCCAAGGCCCCCAGCCTCGGGCGGGGAAGCCAGAGACCCAGTACTTC. Protein product: CASSQGPQPRAGKPETQYF.

The chain links TRBV5-4 to TRBJ2-7, with TRBD1 matching 8 bases. V trimming: 4 bases; J trimming: 5 bases; junction bases outside the gene matches: 17. The CDR3 contains 17 residues. Germline lookup yields CDR1 SGHNT and CDR2 YYREEE (reference sequence). CDR3 loop: CASSPSKQGAFRNEQYF. CDR3 nucleotide sequence: TGTGCCAGCAGCCCCTCAAAGCAGGGGGCCTTCAGAAACGAGCAGTACTTC.

V and J are TRBV5-1 and TRBJ2-3; 11 bases are a match to TRBD2. The CDR3 runs to 15 residues. Germline-derived CDR1 and CDR2 are SGHRS and YFSETQ. V lost 3 bases to trimming and J lost 5 bases; unmatched junction nucleotides: 5. The CDR3 DNA reads as TGCGCCAGCAGCTCATTAGCGGGGGGGCAAGATACGCAGTATTTT. The encoded protein is CASSSLAGGQDTQYF. Variable domain in full (rest from reference TRBV5-1 and TRBJ2-3): KAGVTQTPRYLIKTRGQQVTLSCSPISGHRSVSWYQQTPGQGLQFLFEYFSETQRNKGNFPGRFSGRQFSNSRSEMNVSTLELGDSALYLCASSSLAGGQDTQYFGPGTRLTVL.

The chain employs TRBV4-2 and TRBJ2-7, with a possible D match to TRBD1 (5 bases). The CDR3 extends over 14 amino acids. V shed 4 bases and J shed 4 bases, with 14 bases lying between them. Germline assignment: CDR1 LGHNA and CDR2 YNFKEQ. The CDR3 coding sequence is TGTGCCAGCAGCCCCGTAAGGGGCACATACGAGCAGTACTTC. It encodes CASSPVRGTYEQYF.

On this clone itself: Other DNA sequences within the sample encode an identical CDR3. V and J are TRBV5-1 and TRBJ2-5; 8 positions agree with TRBD2. CDR1 is SGHRS, CDR2 YFSETQ, per germline. The junction had 1 base not matched to a gene; V was cut back by 1 base and J by 2 bases. This CDR3 has 14 residues. The CDR3 region has the DNA TGCGCCAGCAGCTTGACTAGCGGTCAAGAGACCCAGTACTTC. It specifies CASSLTSGQETQYF.

Turning to this clone: The sample has other DNA sequences that encode this CDR3 too. The chain carries TRBV20-1 and TRBJ2-7, with D hard to call. The V end lost 0 bases, the J end lost 3 bases, and 3 bases lay between the germline ends. Germline V gene data show CDR1 as DFQATT and CDR2 as SNEGSKA (reference sequence). The length of the CDR3 is 11 residues. CDR3 region: CSARDLYEQYF. Written as DNA, the CDR3 is TGCAGTGCTAGAGATCTCTACGAGCAGTACTTC.